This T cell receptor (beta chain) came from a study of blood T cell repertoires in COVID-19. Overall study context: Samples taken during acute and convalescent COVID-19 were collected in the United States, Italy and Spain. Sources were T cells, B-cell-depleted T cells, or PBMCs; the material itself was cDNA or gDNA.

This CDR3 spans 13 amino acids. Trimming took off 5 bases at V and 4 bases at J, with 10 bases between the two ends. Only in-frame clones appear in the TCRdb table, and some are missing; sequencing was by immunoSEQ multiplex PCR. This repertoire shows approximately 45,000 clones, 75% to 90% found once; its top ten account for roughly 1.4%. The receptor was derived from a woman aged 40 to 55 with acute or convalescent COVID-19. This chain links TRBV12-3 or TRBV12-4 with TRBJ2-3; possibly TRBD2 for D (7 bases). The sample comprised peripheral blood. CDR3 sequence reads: CASSPGGPDTQYF. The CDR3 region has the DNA TGTGCCAGCAGTCCGGGGGGCCCAGATACGCAGTATTTT.